The clone carrying this TCR beta chain was observed a single time. Germline V CDR1 and CDR2: MDHEN, SYDVKM. The V end was cut by 7 bases, the J end by 2 bases, with 8 bases between. There are 12 residues in the CDR3. The data derive from a study of cytomegalovirus exposure and HLA in healthy donors. 60 Vbeta and 13 Jbeta primers were used in PCR. This table comes from immunoSEQ multiplex PCR, and its TCRdb copy is limited to in-frame clones, with some not included. The sample has roughly 180,000 clones, 65% to 85% seen once; the top ten hold around 1.4%. Sequenced input: PBMCs. This chain uses TRBV28 with TRBJ1-2; D ambiguous. This receptor was taken from a girl between 10 and 17 years old in good health and CMV-seropositive. The CDR3 nucleotides are TGTGCCAGCACTCGAGAAAACTATGGCTACACCTTC. Encoded protein: CASTRENYGYTF.